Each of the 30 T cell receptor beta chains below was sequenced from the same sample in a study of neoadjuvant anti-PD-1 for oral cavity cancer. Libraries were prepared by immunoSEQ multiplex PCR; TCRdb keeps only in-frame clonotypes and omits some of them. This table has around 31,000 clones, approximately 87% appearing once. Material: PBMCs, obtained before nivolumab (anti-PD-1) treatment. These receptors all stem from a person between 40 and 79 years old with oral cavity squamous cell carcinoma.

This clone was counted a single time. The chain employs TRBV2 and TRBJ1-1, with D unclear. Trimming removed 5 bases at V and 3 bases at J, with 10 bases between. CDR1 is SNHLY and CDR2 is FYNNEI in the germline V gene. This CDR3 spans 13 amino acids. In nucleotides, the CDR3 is TGTGCCAGCAGTTTGTATGGTGACACTGAAGCTTTCTTT. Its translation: CASSLYGDTEAFF.

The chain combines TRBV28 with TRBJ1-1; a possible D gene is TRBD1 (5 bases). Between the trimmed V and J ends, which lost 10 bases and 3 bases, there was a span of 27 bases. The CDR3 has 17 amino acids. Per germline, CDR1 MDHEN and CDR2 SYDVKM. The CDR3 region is CATRGPRGGQQDTEAFF. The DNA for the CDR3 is TGTGCCACCCGGGGTCCTCGTGGGGGTCAACAGGACACTGAAGCTTTCTTT.

CDR3 coding DNA: TGTGCCAGCAGCACCTCAGGGTTAGAGACCCAGTACTTC. This encodes CASSTSGLETQYF. This sequence joins TRBV13 and TRBJ2-5, with a weak D call TRBD1 (5 bases). V lost 5 bases and J 4 bases, leaving 11 bases between the germline ends. Germline CDR1 and CDR2: PRHDT and FYEKMQ (reference sequence). The CDR3 extends over 13 amino acids.

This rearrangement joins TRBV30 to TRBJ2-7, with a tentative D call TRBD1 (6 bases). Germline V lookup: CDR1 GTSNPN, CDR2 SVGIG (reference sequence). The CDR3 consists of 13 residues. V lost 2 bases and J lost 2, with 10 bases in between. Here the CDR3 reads CAWSLDRTYEQYF. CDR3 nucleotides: TGTGCCTGGAGTCTGGACAGAACCTACGAGCAGTACTTC.

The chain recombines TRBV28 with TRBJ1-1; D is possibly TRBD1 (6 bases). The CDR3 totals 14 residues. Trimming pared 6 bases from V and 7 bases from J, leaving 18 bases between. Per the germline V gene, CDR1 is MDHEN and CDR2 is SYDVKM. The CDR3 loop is CASSLIQGIGEAFF. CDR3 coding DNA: TGTGCCAGCAGCCTAATCCAGGGGATCGGTGAAGCTTTCTTT.

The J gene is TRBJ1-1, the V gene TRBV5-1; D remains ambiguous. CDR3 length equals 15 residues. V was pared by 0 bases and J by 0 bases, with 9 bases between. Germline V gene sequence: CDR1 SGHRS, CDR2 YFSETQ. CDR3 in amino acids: CASSLATGMNTEAFF. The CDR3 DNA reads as TGCGCCAGCAGCTTGGCCACTGGAATGAACACTGAAGCTTTCTTT.

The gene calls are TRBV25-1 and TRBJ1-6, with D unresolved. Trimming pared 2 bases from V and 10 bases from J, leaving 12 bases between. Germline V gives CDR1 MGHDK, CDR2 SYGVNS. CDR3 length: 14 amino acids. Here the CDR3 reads CASSEVGRGSPLHF. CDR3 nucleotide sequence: TGTGCCAGCAGTGAAGTTGGTCGGGGATCACCCCTCCACTTT.

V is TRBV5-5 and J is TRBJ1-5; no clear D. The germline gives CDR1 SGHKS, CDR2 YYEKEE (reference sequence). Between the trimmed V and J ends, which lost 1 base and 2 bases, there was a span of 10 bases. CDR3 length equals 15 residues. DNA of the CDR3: TGTGCCAGCAGCTTGTGGGGTGAAGGCAATCAGCCCCAGCATTTT. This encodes CASSLWGEGNQPQHF.

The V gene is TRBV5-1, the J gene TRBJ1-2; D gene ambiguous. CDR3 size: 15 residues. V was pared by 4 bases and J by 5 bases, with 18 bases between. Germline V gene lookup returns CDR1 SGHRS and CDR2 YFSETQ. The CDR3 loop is CASSPNGLVGYGYTF. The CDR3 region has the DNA TGCGCCAGCAGCCCCAATGGGCTGGTTGGGTATGGCTACACCTTC. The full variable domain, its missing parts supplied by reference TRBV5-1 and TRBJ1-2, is KAGVTQTPRYLIKTRGQQVTLSCSPISGHRSVSWYQQTPGQGLQFLFEYFSETQRNKGNFPGRFSGRQFSNSRSEMNVSTLELGDSALYLCASSPNGLVGYGYTFGSGTRLTVV.

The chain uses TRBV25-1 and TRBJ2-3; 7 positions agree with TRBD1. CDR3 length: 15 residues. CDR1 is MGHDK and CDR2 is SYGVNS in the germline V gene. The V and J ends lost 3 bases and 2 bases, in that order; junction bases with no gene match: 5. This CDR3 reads CASSDRDRYTDTQYF. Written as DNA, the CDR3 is TGTGCCAGCAGTGACAGGGACAGATACACAGATACGCAGTATTTT. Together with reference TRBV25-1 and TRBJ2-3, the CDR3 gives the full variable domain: EADIYQTPRYLVIGTGKKITLECSQTMGHDKMYWYQQDPGMELHLIHYSYGVNSTEKGDLSSESTVSRIRTEHFPLTLESARPSHTSQYLCASSDRDRYTDTQYFGPGTRLTVL.

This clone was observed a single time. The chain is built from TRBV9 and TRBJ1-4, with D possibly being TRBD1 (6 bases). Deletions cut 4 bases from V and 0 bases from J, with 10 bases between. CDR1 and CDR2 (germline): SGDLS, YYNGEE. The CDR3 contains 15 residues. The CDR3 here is CASSSRGTTNEKLFF. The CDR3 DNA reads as TGTGCCAGCAGCTCCAGGGGTACAACTAATGAAAAACTGTTTTTT.

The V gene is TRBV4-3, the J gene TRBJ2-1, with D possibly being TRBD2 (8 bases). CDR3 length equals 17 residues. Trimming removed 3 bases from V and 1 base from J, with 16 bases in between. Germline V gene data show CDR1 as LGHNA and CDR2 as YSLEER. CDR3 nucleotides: TGCGCCAGCAGCCACCCCAGGGGGACTAGTTCCTACAATGAGCAGTTCTTC. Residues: CASSHPRGTSSYNEQFF.

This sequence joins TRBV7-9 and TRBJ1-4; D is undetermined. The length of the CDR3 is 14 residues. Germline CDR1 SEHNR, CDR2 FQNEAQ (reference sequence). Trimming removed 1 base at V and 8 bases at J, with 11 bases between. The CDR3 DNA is TGTGCCAGCAGCTTAGAGGACGAGGCCGAAAAACTGTTTTTT. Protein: CASSLEDEAEKLFF.

The CDR3 nucleotides read TGTGCCAGCAGCCAAGATCGGAATACTAACTATGGCTACACCTTC. It yields the protein CASSQDRNTNYGYTF. The chain combines TRBV4-2 with TRBJ1-2; D ambiguous. This CDR3 has 15 residues. The germline V gene encodes CDR1 LGHNA and CDR2 YNFKEQ. V was shortened by 0 bases and J by 0 bases, with 8 bases between the two germline ends.

CDR3 amino acids: CASSSWTGPETQYF. In DNA form, the CDR3 reads TGTGCCAGCAGCTCCTGGACAGGCCCTGAGACCCAGTACTTC. V is TRBV14 and J is TRBJ2-5, with 7 bases identical to TRBD1. The J segment lost 5 bases and the V segment lost 5 bases, leaving 8 bases of the junction unmatched. The CDR3 is 14 amino acids. The germline V gene has CDR1 SGHDN and CDR2 FVKESK.

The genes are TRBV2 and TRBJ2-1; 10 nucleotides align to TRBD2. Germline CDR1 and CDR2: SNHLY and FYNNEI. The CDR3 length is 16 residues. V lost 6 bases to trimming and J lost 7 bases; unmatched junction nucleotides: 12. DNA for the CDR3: TGTGCCAGCAGGGATTTGAGCGGGGGGGGCCGAAATGAGCAGTTCTTC. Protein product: CASRDLSGGGRNEQFF.

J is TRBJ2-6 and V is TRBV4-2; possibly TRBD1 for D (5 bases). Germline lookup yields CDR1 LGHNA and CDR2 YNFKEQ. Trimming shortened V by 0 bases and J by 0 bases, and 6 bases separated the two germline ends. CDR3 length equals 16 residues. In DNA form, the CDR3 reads TGTGCCAGCAGCCAAGATACAGGCTCTGGGGCCAACGTCCTGACTTTC. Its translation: CASSQDTGSGANVLTF.

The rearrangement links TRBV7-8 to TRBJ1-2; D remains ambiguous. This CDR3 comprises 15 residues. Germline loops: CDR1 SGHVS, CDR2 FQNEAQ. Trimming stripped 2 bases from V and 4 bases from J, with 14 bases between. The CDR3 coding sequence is TGTGCCAGCAGCTTACTGACCGGCCCAGGCTATGGCTACACCTTC. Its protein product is CASSLLTGPGYGYTF.

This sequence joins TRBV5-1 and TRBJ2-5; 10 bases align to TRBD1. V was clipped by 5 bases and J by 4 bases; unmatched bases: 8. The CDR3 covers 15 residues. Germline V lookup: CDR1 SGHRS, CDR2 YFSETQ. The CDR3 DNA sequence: TGCGCCAGCAGTTTAGACAGGGGGCTGGGAGAGACCCAGTACTTC. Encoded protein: CASSLDRGLGETQYF.

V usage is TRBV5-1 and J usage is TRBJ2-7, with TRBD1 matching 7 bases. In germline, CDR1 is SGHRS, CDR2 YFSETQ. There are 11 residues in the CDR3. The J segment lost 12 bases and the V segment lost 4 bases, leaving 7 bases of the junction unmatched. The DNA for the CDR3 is TGCGCCAGCAGCACCGACAGGGTTCGGTACTTC. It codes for CASSTDRVRYF. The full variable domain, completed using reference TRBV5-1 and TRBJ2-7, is KAGVTQTPRYLIKTRGQQVTLSCSPISGHRSVSWYQQTPGQGLQFLFEYFSETQRNKGNFPGRFSGRQFSNSRSEMNVSTLELGDSALYLCASSTDRVRYFGPGTRLTVT.

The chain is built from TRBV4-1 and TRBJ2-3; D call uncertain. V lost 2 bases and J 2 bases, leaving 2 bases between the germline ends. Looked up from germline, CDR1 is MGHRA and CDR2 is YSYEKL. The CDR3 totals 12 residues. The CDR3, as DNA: TGCGCCAGCAGCCAAAACACAGATACGCAGTATTTT. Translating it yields CASSQNTDTQYF.

The CDR3 nucleotides read TGTGCCAGCAGCTTAGGGCAGACGAACACTGAAGCTTTCTTT. This encodes CASSLGQTNTEAFF. The chain links TRBV7-6 to TRBJ1-1; no definite D call. With 1 base removed from V and 1 base from J, the gap between germline ends came to 7 bases. The CDR3 is 14 residues long. Germline V gene sequence: CDR1 SGHVS, CDR2 FNYEAQ.

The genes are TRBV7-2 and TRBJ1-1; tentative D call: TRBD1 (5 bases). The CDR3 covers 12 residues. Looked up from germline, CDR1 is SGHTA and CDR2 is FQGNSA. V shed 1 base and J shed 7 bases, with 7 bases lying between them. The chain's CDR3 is CASSLGGSEAFF. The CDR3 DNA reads TGTGCCAGCAGCTTAGGGGGCAGTGAAGCTTTCTTT.

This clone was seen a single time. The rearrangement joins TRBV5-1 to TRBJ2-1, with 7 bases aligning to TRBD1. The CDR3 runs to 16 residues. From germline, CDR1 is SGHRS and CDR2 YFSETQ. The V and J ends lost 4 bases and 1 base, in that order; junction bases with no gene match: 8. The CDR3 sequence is CASSARTGLSYNEQFF. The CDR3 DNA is TGCGCCAGCAGCGCCCGGACAGGCCTTTCCTACAATGAGCAGTTCTTC.

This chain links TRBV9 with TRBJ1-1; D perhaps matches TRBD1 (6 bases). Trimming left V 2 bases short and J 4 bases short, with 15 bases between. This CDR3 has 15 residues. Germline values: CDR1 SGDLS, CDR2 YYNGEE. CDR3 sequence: CASSVEGEVGTEAFF. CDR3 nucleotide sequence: TGTGCCAGCAGCGTGGAGGGGGAGGTGGGCACTGAAGCTTTCTTT.

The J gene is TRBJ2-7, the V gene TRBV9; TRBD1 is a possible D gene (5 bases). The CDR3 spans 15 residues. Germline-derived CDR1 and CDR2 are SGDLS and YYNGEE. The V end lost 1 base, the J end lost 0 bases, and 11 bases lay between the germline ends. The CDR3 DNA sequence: TGTGCCAGCAGCGTATCCGCCCAGGGCTCCTACGAGCAGTACTTC. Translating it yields CASSVSAQGSYEQYF.

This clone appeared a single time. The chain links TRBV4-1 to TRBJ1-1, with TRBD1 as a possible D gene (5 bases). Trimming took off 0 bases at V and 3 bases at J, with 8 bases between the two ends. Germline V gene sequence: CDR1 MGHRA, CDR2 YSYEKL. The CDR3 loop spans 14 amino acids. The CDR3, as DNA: TGCGCCAGCAGCCAAGAGGACACCGACACTGAAGCTTTCTTT. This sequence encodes CASSQEDTDTEAFF.

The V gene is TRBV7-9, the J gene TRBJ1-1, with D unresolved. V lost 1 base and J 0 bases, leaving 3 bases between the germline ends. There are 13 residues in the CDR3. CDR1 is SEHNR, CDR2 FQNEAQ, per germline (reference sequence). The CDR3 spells CASSLGMNTEAFF. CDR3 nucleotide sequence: TGTGCCAGCAGCTTAGGGATGAACACTGAAGCTTTCTTT.

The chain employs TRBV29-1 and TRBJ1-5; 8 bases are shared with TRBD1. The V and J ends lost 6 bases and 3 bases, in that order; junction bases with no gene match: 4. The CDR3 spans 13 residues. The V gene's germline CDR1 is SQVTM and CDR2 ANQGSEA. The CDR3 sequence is CSVTQGDNQPQHF. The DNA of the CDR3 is TGCAGCGTGACACAGGGGGACAATCAGCCCCAGCATTTT.

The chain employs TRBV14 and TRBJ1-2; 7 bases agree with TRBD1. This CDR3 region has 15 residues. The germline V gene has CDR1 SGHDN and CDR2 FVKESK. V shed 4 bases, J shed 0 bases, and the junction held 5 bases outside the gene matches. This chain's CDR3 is CASSPAGQPNYGYTF. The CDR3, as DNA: TGTGCCAGCAGCCCTGCGGGACAGCCTAACTATGGCTACACCTTC.